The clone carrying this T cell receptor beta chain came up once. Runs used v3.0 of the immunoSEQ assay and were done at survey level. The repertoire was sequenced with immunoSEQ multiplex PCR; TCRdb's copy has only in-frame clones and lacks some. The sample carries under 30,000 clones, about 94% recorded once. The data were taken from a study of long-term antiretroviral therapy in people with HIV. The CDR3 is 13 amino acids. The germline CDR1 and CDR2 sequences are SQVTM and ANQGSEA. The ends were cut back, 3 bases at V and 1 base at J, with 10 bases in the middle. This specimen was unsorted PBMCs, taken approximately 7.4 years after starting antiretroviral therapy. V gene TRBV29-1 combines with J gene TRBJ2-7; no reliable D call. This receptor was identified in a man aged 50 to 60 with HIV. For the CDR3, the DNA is TGCAGCGTTGAGGTGGCCGGATCCTACGAGCAGTACTTC. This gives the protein CSVEVAGSYEQYF.